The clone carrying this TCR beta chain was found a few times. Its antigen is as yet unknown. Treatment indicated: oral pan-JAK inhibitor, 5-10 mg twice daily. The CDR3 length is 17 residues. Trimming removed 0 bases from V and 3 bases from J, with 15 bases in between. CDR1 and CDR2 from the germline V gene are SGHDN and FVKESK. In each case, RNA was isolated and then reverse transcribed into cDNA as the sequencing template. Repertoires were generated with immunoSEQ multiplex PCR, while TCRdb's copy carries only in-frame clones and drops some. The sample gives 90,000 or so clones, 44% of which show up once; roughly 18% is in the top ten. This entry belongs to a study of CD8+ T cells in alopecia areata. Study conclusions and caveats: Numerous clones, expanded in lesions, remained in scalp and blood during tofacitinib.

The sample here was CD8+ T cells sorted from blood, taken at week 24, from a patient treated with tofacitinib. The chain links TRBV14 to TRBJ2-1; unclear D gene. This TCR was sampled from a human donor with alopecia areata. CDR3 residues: CASSQDVVQFFYNEQFF. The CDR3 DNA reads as TGTGCCAGCAGCCAAGATGTGGTACAGTTCTTCTACAATGAGCAGTTCTTC.